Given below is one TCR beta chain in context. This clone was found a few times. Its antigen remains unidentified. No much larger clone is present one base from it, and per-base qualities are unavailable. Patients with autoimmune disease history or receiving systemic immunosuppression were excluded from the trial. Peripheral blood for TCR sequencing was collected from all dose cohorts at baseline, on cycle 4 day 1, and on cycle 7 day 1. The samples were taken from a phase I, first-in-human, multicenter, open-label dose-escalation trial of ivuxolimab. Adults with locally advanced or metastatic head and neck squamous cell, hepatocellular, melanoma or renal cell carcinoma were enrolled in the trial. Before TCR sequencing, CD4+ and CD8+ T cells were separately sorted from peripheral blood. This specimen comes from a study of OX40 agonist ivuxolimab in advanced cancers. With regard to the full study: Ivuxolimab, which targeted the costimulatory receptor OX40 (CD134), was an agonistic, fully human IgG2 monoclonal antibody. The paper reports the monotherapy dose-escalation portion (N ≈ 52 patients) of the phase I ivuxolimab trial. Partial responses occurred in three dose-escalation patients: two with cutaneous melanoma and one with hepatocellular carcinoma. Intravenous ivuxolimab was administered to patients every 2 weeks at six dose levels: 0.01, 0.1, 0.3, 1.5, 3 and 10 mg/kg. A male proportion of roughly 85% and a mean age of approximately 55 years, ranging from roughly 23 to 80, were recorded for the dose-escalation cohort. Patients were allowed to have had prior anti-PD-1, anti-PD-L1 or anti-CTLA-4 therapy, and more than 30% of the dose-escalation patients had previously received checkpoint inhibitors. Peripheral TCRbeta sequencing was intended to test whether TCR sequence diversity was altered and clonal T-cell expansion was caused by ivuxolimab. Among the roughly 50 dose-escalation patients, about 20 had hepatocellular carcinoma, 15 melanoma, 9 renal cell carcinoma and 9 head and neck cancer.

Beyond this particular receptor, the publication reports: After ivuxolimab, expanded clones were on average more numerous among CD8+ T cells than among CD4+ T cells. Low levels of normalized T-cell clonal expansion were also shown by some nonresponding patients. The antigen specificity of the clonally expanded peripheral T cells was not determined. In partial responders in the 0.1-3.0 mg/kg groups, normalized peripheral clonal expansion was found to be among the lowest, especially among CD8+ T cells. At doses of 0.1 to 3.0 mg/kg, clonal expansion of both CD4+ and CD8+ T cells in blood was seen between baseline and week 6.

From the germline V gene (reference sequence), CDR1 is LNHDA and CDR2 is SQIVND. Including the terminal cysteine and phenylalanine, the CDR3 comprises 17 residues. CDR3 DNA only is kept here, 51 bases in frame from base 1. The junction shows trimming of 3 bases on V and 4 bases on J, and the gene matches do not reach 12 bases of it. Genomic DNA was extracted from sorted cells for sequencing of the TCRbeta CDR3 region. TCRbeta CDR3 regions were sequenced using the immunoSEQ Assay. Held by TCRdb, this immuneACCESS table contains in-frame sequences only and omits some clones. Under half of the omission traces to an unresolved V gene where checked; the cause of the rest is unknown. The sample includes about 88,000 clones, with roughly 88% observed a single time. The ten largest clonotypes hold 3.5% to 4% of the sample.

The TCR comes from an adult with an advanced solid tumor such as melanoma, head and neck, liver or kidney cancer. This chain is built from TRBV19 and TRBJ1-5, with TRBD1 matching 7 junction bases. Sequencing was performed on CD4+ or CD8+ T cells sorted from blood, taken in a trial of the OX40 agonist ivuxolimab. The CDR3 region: CASSILESYRGNQPQHF. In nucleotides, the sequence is TGTGCCAGTAGTATCTTAGAGTCTTACAGGGGAAATCAGCCCCAGCATTTT.